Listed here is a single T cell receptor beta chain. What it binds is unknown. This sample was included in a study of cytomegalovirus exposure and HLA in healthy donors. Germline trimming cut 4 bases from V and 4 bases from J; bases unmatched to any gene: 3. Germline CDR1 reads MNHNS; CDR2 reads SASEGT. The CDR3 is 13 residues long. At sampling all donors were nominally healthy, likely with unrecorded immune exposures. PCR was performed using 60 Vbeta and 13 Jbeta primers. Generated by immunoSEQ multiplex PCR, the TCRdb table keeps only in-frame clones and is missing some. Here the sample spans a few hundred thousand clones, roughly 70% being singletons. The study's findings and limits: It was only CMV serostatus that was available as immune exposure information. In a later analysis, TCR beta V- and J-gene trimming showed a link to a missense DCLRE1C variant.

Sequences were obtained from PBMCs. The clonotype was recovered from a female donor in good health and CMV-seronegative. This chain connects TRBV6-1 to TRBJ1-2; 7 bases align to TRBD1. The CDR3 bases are TGTGCCAGCAGTGCGGGACAGCTCTATGGCTACACCTTC. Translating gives CASSAGQLYGYTF.